This T cell receptor (beta chain) was observed in a study of T cell changes during pregnancy in multiple sclerosis. The data were produced by immunoSEQ multiplex PCR, yet TCRdb's version contains in-frame clones alone and is incomplete. The table lists over 50,000 clones, roughly 89% of them singletons. The CDR3 covers 14 residues. Germline V CDR1 and CDR2: MGHDK, SYGVNS. Trimming shortened V by 6 bases and J by 1 base, and 7 bases separated the two germline ends. This rearrangement joins TRBV25-1 to TRBJ1-6; D is perhaps TRBD1 (5 bases). This clonotype originated in a female donor in good health, enrolled as a control in a pregnancy study. This specimen consisted of peripheral blood, obtained in the third trimester of pregnancy. The DNA for the CDR3 is TGTGCCAGCAGGACAGTTTCCTATAATTCACCCCTCCACTTT. It codes for CASRTVSYNSPLHF.